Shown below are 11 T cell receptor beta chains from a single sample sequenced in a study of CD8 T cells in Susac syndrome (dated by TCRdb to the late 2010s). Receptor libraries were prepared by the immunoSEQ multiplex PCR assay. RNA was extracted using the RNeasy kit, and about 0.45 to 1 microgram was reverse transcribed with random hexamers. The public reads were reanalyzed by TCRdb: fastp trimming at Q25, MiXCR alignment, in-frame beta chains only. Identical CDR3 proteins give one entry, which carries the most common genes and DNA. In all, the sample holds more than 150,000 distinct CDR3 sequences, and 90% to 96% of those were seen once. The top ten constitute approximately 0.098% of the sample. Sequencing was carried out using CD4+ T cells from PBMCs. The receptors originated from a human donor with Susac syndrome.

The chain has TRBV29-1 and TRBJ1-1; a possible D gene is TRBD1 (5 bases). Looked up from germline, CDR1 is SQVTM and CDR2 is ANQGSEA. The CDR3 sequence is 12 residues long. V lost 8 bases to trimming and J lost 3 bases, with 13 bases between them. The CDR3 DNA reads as TGCAGCTCTGGGGCCGGCTACACTGAAGCTTTCTTT. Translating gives CSSGAGYTEAFF.

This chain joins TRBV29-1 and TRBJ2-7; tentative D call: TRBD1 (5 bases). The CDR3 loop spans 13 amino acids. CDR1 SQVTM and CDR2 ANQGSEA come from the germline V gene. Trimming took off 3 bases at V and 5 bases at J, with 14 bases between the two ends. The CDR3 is CSVDQGGSDEQYF. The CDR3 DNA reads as TGCAGCGTTGATCAGGGTGGATCGGACGAGCAGTACTTC.

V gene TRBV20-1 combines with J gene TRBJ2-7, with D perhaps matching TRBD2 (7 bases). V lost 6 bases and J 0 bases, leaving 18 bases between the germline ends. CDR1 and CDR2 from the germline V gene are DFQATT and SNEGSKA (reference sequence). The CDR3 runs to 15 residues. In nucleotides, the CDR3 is TGCAGTGCCACTCCTCGGGGGGCCAACTCCTACGAGCAGTACTTC. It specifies CSATPRGANSYEQYF.

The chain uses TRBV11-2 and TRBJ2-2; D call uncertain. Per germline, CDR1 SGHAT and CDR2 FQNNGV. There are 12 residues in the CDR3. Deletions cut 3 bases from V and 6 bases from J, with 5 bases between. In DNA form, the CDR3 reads TGTGCCAGCAGCTTTGTTCCCGGGGAGCTGTTTTTT. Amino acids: CASSFVPGELFF.

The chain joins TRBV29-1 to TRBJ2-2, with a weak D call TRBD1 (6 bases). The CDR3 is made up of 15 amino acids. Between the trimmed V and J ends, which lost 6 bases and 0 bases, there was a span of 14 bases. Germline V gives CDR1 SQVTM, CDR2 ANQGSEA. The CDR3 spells CSVGDKGTNTGELFF. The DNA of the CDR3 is TGCAGCGTAGGGGACAAAGGAACGAACACCGGGGAGCTGTTTTTT.

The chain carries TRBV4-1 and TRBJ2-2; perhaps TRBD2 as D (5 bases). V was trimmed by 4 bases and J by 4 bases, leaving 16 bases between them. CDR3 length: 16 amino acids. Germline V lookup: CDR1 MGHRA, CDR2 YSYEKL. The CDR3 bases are TGCGCCAGCAGCCTAAACCGGGAAACCCCCACCGGGGAGCTGTTTTTT. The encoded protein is CASSLNRETPTGELFF.

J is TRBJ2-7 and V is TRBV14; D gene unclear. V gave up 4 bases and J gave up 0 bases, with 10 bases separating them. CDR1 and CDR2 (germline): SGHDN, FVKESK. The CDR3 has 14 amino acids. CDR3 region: CASSLRIHSYEQYF. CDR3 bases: TGTGCCAGCAGCCTCAGGATTCACTCCTACGAGCAGTACTTC.

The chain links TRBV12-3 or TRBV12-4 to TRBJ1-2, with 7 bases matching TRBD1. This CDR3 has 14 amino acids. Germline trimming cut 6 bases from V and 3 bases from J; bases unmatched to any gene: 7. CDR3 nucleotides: TGTGCCAGCAGGCGACAGGGTATCTACTATGGCTACACCTTC. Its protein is CASRRQGIYYGYTF.

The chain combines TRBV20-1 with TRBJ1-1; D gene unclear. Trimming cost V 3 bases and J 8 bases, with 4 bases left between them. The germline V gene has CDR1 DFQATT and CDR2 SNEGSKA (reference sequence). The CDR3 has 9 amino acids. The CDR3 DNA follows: TGCAGTGCTAGCCCCGAAGCTTTCTTT. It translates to CSASPEAFF.

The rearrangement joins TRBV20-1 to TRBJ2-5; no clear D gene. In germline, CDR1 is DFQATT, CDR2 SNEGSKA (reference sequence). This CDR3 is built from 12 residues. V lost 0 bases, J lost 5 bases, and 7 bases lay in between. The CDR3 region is CSARDLWETQYF. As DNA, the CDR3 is TGCAGTGCTAGAGATCTGTGGGAGACCCAGTACTTC.

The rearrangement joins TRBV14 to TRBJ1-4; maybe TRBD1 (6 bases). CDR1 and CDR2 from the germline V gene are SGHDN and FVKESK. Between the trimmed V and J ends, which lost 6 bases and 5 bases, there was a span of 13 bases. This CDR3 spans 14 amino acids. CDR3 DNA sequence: TGTGCCAGCAGACGCGACAGGTCGAATGAAAAACTGTTTTTT. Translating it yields CASRRDRSNEKLFF.